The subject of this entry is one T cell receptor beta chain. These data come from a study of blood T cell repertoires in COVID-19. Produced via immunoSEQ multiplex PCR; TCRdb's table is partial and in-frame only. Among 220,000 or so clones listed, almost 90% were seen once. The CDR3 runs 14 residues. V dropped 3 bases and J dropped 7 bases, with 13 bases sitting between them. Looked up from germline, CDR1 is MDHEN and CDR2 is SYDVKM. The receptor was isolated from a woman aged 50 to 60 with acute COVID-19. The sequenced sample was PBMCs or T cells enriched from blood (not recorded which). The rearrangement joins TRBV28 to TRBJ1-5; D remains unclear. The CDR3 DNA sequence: TGTGCCAGCAGTTTCATCGGGGTTGGCCAGCCCCAGCATTTT. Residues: CASSFIGVGQPQHF.